These 21 T cell receptor beta chains originate from one sample sequenced in a study of shared clonotypes between healthy human individuals. The assay was immunoSEQ multiplex PCR, and TCRdb's table has in-frame clones only and misses some. Found here are some 1 million clones, approximately 68% of them singletons; the top ten hold approximately 1.5%. The sequenced material came from memory CD4+ T cells sorted from blood. Subset indicated: CD45RA-negative fraction. Source of these receptors: a man aged 18-30 years in good health.

This clone was counted only a few times. The J gene is TRBJ2-7, the V gene TRBV5-1; the D call may be TRBD1 or TRBD2 (5 bases each). This CDR3 is built from 15 residues. In germline, CDR1 is SGHRS, CDR2 YFSETQ. V lost 0 bases, J lost 3 bases, and 13 bases lay in between. The CDR3 region is CASSLGVEGIYEQYF. In DNA, the CDR3 is TGCGCCAGCAGCTTGGGAGTAGAGGGGATCTACGAGCAGTACTTC. The entire variable domain, with the rest obtained from reference TRBV5-1 and TRBJ2-7, is as follows: KAGVTQTPRYLIKTRGQQVTLSCSPISGHRSVSWYQQTPGQGLQFLFEYFSETQRNKGNFPGRFSGRQFSNSRSEMNVSTLELGDSALYLCASSLGVEGIYEQYFGPGTRLTVT.

This sequence joins TRBV7-2 and TRBJ2-7, with TRBD2 identical over 7 bases. Germline V CDR1 and CDR2: SGHTA, FQGNSA. This CDR3 is 16 amino acids long. The ends lost 1 base at V and 0 bases at J; junction bases unmatched: 6. CDR3 sequence reads: CASSLGGRGSSYEQYF. In nucleotides, the CDR3 is TGTGCCAGCAGCTTAGGGGGTCGCGGGAGCTCCTACGAGCAGTACTTC.

This clone appeared a few times. The rearrangement links TRBV29-1 to TRBJ1-1, with 7 bases lining up with TRBD1. The CDR3 is made up of 12 amino acids. The junction had 5 bases not matched to a gene; V was cut back by 7 bases and J by 3 bases. Germline V gene data show CDR1 as SQVTM and CDR2 as ANQGSEA. This chain's CDR3 is CSATGQHTEAFF. CDR3 DNA sequence: TGCAGCGCTACGGGACAGCACACTGAAGCTTTCTTT. The full variable domain, completed using reference TRBV29-1 and TRBJ1-1, is SAVISQKPSRDICQRGTSLTIQCQVDSQVTMMFWYRQQPGQSLTLIATANQGSEATYESGFVIDKFPISRPNLTFSTLTVSNMSPEDSSIYLCSATGQHTEAFFGQGTRLTVV.

V gene TRBV15 combines with J gene TRBJ2-1, with 9 nucleotides matching TRBD1. V gave up 3 bases and J gave up 0 bases; unmatched junction bases: 9. CDR1 and CDR2 from the germline V gene are LNHNV and YYDKDF (reference sequence). The CDR3 is 18 amino acids. The CDR3 DNA follows: TGTGCCACCAGCAGGCCGCTGGGACAGGGTAGCTCCTACAATGAGCAGTTCTTC. As protein: CATSRPLGQGSSYNEQFF.

DNA for the CDR3: TGTGCCAGCAGTGCCTCCTCGGGACAGTTAGGAAACACCATATATTTT. Translation: CASSASSGQLGNTIYF. The J gene is TRBJ1-3, the V gene TRBV6-1, with 7 bases aligning to TRBD1. The germline V gene encodes CDR1 MNHNS and CDR2 SASEGT. V lost 4 bases and J lost 4; bases outside the gene matches: 10. CDR3 length: 16 residues.

The rearrangement links TRBV10-1 to TRBJ1-6; weak D call: TRBD1 (5 bases). The V and J ends lost 4 bases and 8 bases respectively, with 6 bases between them. The CDR3 length is 12 residues. Germline loops: CDR1 WNHNN, CDR2 SYGVQD (reference sequence). CDR3 sequence reads: CASSAGDSPLHF. DNA for the CDR3: TGCGCCAGCAGTGCGGGGGATTCACCCCTCCACTTT.

The chain couples TRBV28 to TRBJ1-2, with a possible D match to TRBD1 (5 bases). V lost 5 bases, J lost 1 base, and 23 bases lay in between. Per the germline V gene, CDR1 is MDHEN and CDR2 is SYDVKM. CDR3 size: 18 residues. DNA of the CDR3: TGTGCCAGCAGTCCCCCGATCCTCGGGACCGACATTAACTATGGCTACACCTTC. Translated: CASSPPILGTDINYGYTF.

This clone showed up just once. The chain recombines TRBV6-1 with TRBJ1-5, with D hard to call. CDR3 length: 14 residues. Trimming pared 0 bases from V and 7 bases from J, leaving 10 bases between. Germline CDR1 is MNHNS and CDR2 is SASEGT. The CDR3 DNA is TGTGCCAGCAGTGAAGCGCTTGCTGTCCAGCCCCAGCATTTT. Its protein product is CASSEALAVQPQHF.

This chain uses TRBV19 with TRBJ1-1; TRBD1 might be the D (6 bases). This CDR3 has 13 amino acids. Germline V gene data show CDR1 as LNHDA and CDR2 as SQIVND (reference sequence). V dropped 2 bases and J dropped 4 bases, with 8 bases sitting between them. The CDR3 spells CASSINRVTEAFF. The CDR3 DNA reads as TGTGCCAGTAGTATAAACAGGGTCACTGAAGCTTTCTTT.

The chain has TRBV5-4 and TRBJ2-5; TRBD2 agrees at 9 bases. J lost 0 bases, V lost 5 bases, and 8 bases had no gene match. Per the germline V gene, CDR1 is SGHNT and CDR2 is YYREEE (reference sequence). The CDR3 runs to 16 residues. CDR3 amino acids: CASRKAGGPYQETQYF. The CDR3, as DNA: TGTGCCAGCAGAAAAGCGGGGGGCCCGTACCAAGAGACCCAGTACTTC.

V usage is TRBV6-5 and J usage is TRBJ2-3; D is ambiguous. CDR3 length: 13 residues. Germline CDR1 is MNHEY and CDR2 is SVGAGI. Trimming left V 2 bases short and J 6 bases short, with 9 bases between. CDR3 in amino acids: CASSYHGTDTQYF. The CDR3 region has the DNA TGTGCCAGCAGTTACCATGGTACGGATACGCAGTATTTT.

This clone was observed a few times. V gene TRBV18 combines with J gene TRBJ2-3, with TRBD2 identical over 11 bases. Germline CDR1 is KGHSH and CDR2 is LQKENI. The CDR3 has 16 amino acids. V lost 3 bases and J lost 2; bases outside the gene matches: 4. CDR3 residues: CASSPLAGGATDTQYF. CDR3 sequence (DNA): TGTGCCAGCTCACCGCTAGCGGGAGGCGCCACAGATACGCAGTATTTT.

This clone was counted a few times. V gene TRBV25-1 combines with J gene TRBJ1-1; weak D call: TRBD1 (6 bases). The CDR3 extends over 14 amino acids. Trimming pared 7 bases from V and 5 bases from J, leaving 17 bases between. Germline V gives CDR1 MGHDK, CDR2 SYGVNS. The chain's CDR3 is CASTITGLATEAFF. CDR3 sequence (DNA): TGTGCCAGCACAATAACAGGGCTCGCTACTGAAGCTTTCTTT.

The rearrangement uses TRBV2 and TRBJ2-7, with 10 nucleotides matching TRBD1. CDR1 and CDR2 from the germline V gene are SNHLY and FYNNEI. The junction had 9 bases not matched to a gene; V was cut back by 6 bases and J by 7 bases. The CDR3 has 14 residues. The CDR3, as DNA: TGTGCCAGCAGCGCGACAGGGGGCCAGGCGGAGCAGTACTTC. This gives the protein CASSATGGQAEQYF.

The chain carries TRBV7-6 and TRBJ2-5; the D is unclear. The length of the CDR3 is 15 residues. V was trimmed by 4 bases and J by 2 bases, leaving 14 bases between them. Germline lookup yields CDR1 SGHVS and CDR2 FNYEAQ. The CDR3 DNA reads TGTGCCAGCAGCTCAACCCTATCCCCTCAAGAGACCCAGTACTTC. It is translated as CASSSTLSPQETQYF.

This chain links TRBV7-6 with TRBJ1-5; maybe TRBD1 (5 bases). V shed 5 bases and J shed 8 bases, with 13 bases lying between them. Germline V gene sequence: CDR1 SGHVS, CDR2 FNYEAQ. The CDR3 totals 13 residues. The CDR3 loop is CASSAGTAKPQHF. CDR3 nucleotide sequence: TGTGCCAGCAGCGCCGGGACCGCCAAGCCCCAGCATTTT. Full variable domain (outside the CDR3, taken from reference TRBV7-6 and TRBJ1-5): GAGVSQSPRYKVTKRGQDVALRCDPISGHVSLYWYRQALGQGPEFLTYFNYEAQQDKSGLPNDRFSAERPEGSISTLTIQRTEQRDSAMYRCASSAGTAKPQHFGDGTRLSIL.

V gene TRBV5-1 combines with J gene TRBJ2-5, with 10 nucleotides matching TRBD1. Trimming at V came to 4 bases and at J to 5 bases, leaving 8 bases not matched to a gene. The CDR3 is made up of 15 amino acids. Germline CDR1 reads SGHRS; CDR2 reads YFSETQ. CDR3 in DNA: TGCGCCAGCAGCCCAAAGACAGGGGGCGGTGAGACCCAGTACTTC. This codes for CASSPKTGGGETQYF.

This clone was picked up a small number of times. The V and J genes are TRBV19 and TRBJ1-1, with 7 positions matching TRBD1. Trimming cost V 5 bases and J 4 bases; bases outside gene matches: 10. This CDR3 is 15 amino acids long. Per germline, CDR1 LNHDA and CDR2 SQIVND (reference sequence). DNA for the CDR3: TGTGCCAGTAGTCCGGACAGGAAAGGGGGCACTGAAGCTTTCTTT. Translating gives CASSPDRKGGTEAFF.

V is TRBV5-1 and J is TRBJ1-3, with a tentative D call TRBD1 (5 bases). Trimming stripped 3 bases from V and 10 bases from J, with 20 bases between. The CDR3 consists of 15 residues. The germline V gene has CDR1 SGHRS and CDR2 YFSETQ. CDR3 loop: CASSYYSDGQGTIYF. The CDR3 bases are TGCGCCAGCAGCTACTACTCGGACGGCCAGGGAACCATATATTTT.

CDR3 nucleotides: TGTGCCAGCAGCGTAGATAAAGCGGGGGGCCGGGGGACCCAGTACTTC. This sequence encodes CASSVDKAGGRGTQYF. The rearrangement uses TRBV9 and TRBJ2-5; TRBD2 agrees at 9 bases. The CDR3 extends over 16 amino acids. The germline gives CDR1 SGDLS, CDR2 YYNGEE. V shed 0 bases and J 7 bases; nucleotides not matched to a gene: 10. Together with reference TRBV9 and TRBJ2-5, the CDR3 gives the full variable domain: DSGVTQTPKHLITATGQRVTLRCSPRSGDLSVYWYQQSLDQGLQFLIQYYNGEERAKGNILERFSAQQFPDLHSELNLSSLELGDSALYFCASSVDKAGGRGTQYFGPGTRLLVL.

The chain employs TRBV10-3 and TRBJ2-2; 9 nucleotides align to TRBD2. Germline CDR1 is ENHRY and CDR2 is SYGVKD. This CDR3 contains 17 residues. Trimming took 4 bases from V and 0 from J; bases not matched to a gene: 6. The CDR3 nucleotides are TGTGCCATCAGTGGTAATAGCGGGGGCACGAACACCGGGGAGCTGTTTTTT. Translation gives CAISGNSGGTNTGELFF.